This TCR beta chain was identified during a study of blood T cell repertoires in COVID-19. At the level of the study: The study drew acute and convalescent COVID-19 samples from the United States, Italy and Spain. Sample material is recorded as cDNA or gDNA derived from T cells, B-cell-depleted T cells, or PBMCs.

As processed by the authors: Scientists estimated how many nucleated cells there were by amplifying reference gene primers. TCRdb's table, derived via immunoSEQ multiplex PCR, lists solely in-frame clones and lacks some. That table is the source of V, J and clone size, and D and trimming were worked out from the DNA. The sample lists about 69,000 clones, 85% to 95% seen once, with approximately 4.8% in the top ten. The CDR3 is 14 residues long. Trimming took 8 bases from V and 4 from J, leaving 18 bases between them. CDR1 is MNHEY and CDR2 is SVGAGI in the germline V gene. Material for sequencing was peripheral blood. This TCR was sampled from an older woman with active COVID-19. The V call is TRBV6-5, the J call TRBJ2-7; maybe TRBD2 (6 bases). The CDR3 loop is CASRSGIPPYEQYF. In DNA form, the CDR3 reads TGTGCCAGCCGTAGCGGAATTCCCCCTTACGAGCAGTACTTC.